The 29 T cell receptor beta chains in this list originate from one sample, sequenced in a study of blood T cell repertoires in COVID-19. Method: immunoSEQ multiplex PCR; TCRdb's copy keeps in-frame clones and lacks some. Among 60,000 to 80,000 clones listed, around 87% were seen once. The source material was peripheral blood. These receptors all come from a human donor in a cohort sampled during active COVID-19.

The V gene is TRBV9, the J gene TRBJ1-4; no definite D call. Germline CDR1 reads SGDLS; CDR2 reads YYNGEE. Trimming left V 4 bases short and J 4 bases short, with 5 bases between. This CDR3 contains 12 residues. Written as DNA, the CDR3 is TGTGCCAGCAGCACTGGTAATGAAAAACTGTTTTTT. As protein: CASSTGNEKLFF.

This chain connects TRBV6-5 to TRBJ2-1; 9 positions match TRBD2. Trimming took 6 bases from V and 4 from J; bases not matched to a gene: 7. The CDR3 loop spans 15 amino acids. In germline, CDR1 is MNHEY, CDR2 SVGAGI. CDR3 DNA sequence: TGTGCCAGCAGACGCTCTAGCGGGGATTACAATGAGCAGTTCTTC. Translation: CASRRSSGDYNEQFF.

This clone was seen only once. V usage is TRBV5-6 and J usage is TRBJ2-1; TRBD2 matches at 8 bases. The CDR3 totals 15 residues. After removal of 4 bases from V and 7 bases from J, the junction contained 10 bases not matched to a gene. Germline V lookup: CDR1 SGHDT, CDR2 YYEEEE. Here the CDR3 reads CASSARSGIVNEQFF. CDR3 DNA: TGTGCCAGCAGCGCACGTAGCGGGATTGTAAATGAGCAGTTCTTC. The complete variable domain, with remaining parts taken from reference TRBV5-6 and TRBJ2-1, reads DAGVTQSPTHLIKTRGQQVTLRCSPKSGHDTVSWYQQALGQGPQFIFQYYEEEERQRGNFPDRFSGHQFPNYSSELNVNALLLGDSALYLCASSARSGIVNEQFFGPGTRLTVL.

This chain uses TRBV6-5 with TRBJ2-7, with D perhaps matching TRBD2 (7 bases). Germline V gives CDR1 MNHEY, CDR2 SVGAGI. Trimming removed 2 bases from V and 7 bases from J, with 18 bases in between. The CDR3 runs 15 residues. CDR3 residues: CASSYTPSGGGEQYF. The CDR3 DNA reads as TGTGCCAGCAGTTACACTCCTAGCGGAGGGGGGGAGCAGTACTTC.

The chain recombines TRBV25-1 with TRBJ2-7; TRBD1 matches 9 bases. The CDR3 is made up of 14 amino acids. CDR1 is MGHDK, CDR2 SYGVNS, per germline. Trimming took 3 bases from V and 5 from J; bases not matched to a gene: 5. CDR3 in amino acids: CASSDYRGHDEQYF. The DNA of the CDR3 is TGTGCCAGCAGTGACTACAGGGGGCACGACGAGCAGTACTTC.

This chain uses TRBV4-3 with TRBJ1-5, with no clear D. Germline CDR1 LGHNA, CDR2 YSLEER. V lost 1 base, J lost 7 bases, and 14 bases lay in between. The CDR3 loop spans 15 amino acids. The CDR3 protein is CASSQVVGREQPQHF. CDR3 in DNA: TGCGCCAGCAGCCAAGTGGTCGGGAGGGAACAGCCCCAGCATTTT.

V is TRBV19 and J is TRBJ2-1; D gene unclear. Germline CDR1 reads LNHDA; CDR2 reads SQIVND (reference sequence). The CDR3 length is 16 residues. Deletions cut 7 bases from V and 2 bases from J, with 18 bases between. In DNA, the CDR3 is TGTGCCAGTACCCCCTCGACTCGATCGACCTACAATGAGCAGTTCTTC. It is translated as CASTPSTRSTYNEQFF.

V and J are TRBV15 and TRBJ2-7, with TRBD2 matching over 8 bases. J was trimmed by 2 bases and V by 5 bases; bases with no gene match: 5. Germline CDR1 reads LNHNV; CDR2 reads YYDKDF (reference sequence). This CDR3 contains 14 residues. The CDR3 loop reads CATSGTSGTYEQYF. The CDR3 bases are TGTGCCACCAGCGGTACTAGCGGTACCTACGAGCAGTACTTC.

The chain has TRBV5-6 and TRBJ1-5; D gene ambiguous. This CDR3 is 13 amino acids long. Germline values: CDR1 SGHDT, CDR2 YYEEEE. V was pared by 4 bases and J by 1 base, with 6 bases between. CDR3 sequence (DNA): TGTGCCAGCAGCCCAGGCAGCAATCAGCCCCAGCATTTT. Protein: CASSPGSNQPQHF.

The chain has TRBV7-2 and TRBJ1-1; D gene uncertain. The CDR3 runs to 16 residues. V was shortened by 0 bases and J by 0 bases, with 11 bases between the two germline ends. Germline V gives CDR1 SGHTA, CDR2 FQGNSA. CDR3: CASSLAPSVLNTEAFF. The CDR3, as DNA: TGTGCCAGCAGCTTAGCTCCCTCGGTCCTGAACACTGAAGCTTTCTTT.

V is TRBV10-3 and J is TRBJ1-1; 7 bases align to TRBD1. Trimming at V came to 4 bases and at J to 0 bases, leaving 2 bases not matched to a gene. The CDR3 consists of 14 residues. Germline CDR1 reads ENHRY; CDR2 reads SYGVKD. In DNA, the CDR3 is TGTGCCATCAGTGGGGGACAGATGAACACTGAAGCTTTCTTT. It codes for CAISGGQMNTEAFF.

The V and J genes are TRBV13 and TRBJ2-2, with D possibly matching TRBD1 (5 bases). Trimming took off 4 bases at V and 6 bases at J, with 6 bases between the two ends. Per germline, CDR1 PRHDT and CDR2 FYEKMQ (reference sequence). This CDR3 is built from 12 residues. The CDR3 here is CASSWGPGELFF. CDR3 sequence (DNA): TGTGCCAGCAGCTGGGGCCCCGGGGAGCTGTTTTTT.

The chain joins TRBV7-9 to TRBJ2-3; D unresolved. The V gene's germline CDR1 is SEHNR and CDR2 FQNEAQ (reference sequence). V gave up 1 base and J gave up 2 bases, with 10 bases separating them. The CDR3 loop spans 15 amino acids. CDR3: CASSLVAVNTDTQYF. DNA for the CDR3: TGTGCCAGCAGCTTAGTGGCGGTTAACACAGATACGCAGTATTTT.

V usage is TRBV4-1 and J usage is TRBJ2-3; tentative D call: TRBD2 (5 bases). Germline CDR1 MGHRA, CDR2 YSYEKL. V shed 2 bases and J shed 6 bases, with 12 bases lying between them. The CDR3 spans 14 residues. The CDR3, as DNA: TGCGCCAGCAGCCAACCCTCCCAGCGGGATACGCAGTATTTT. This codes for CASSQPSQRDTQYF.

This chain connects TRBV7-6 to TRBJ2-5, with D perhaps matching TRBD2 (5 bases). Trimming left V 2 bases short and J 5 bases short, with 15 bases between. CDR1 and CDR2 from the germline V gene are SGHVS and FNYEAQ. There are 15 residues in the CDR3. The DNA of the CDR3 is TGTGCCAGCAGCTTACCACAATCGGGGTGGGAGACCCAGTACTTC. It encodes CASSLPQSGWETQYF.

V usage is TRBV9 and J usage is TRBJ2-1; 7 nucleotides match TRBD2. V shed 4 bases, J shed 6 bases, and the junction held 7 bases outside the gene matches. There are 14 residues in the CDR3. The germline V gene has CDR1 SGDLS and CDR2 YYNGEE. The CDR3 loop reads CASSLPGGFNEQFF. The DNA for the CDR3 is TGTGCCAGCAGCCTCCCGGGAGGCTTCAATGAGCAGTTCTTC.

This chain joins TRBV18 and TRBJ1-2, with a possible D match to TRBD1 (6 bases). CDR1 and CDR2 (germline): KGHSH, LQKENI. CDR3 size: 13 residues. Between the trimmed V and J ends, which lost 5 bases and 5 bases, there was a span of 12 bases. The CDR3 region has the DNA TGTGCCAGCTCATCCGGGACACATTATGGCTACACCTTC. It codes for CASSSGTHYGYTF.

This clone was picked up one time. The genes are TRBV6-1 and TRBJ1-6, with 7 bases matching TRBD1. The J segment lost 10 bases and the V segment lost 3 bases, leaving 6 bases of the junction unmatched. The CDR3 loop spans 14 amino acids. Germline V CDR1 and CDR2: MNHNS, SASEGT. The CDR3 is CASSDRAGGSPLHF. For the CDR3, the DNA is TGTGCCAGCAGTGACCGGGCAGGGGGATCACCCCTCCACTTT.

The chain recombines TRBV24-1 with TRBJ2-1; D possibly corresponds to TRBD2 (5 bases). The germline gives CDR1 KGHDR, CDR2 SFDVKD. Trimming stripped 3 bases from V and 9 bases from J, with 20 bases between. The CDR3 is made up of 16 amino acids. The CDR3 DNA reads TGTGCCACCAGTGATCCGACCCCCACTAGATCGGGTGAGCAGTTCTTC. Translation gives CATSDPTPTRSGEQFF.

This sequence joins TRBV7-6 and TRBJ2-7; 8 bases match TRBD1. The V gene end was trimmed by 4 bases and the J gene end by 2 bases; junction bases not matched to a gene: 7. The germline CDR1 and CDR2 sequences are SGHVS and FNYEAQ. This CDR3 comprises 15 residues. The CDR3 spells CASSSLDREPYEQYF. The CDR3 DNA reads TGTGCCAGCAGCTCCCTGGACAGGGAGCCCTACGAGCAGTACTTC.

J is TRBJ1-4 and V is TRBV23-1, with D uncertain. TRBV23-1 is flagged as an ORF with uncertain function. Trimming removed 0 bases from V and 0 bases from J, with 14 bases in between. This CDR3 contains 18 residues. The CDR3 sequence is CASSQSNRTNATNEKLFF. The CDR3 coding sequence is TGCGCCAGCAGTCAATCGAATAGAACCAATGCAACTAATGAAAAACTGTTTTTT.

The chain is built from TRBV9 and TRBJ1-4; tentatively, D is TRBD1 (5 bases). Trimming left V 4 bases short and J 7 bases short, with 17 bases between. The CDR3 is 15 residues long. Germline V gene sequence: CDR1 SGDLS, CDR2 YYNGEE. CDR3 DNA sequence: TGTGCCAGCAGCAACGGGGCGGGATTGTTTGAAAAACTGTTTTTT. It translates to CASSNGAGLFEKLFF.

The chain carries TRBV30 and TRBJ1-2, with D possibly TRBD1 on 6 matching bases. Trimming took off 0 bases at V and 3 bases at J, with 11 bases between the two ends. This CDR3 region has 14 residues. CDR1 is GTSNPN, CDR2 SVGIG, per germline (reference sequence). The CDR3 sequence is CAWSVRGGDYGYTF. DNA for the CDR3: TGTGCCTGGAGTGTCCGCGGGGGCGACTATGGCTACACCTTC.

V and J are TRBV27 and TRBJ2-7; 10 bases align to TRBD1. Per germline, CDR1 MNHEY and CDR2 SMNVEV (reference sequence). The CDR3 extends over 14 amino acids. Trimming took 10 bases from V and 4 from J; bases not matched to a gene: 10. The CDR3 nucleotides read TGTGCCACCCACGGGACAGGGGCCGGGTACGAGCAGTACTTC. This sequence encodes CATHGTGAGYEQYF.

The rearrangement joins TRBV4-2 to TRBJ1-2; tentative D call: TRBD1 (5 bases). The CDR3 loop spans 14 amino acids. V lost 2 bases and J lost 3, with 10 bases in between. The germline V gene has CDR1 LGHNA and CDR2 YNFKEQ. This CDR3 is CASSQRGPDYGYTF. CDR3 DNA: TGTGCCAGCAGCCAAAGGGGCCCCGACTATGGCTACACCTTC.

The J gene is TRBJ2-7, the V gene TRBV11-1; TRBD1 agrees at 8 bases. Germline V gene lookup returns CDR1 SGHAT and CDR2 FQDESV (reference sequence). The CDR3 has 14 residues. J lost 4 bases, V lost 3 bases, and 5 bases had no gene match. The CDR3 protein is CASSFEQGEYEQYF. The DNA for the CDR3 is TGTGCCAGCAGCTTTGAACAGGGGGAGTACGAGCAGTACTTC.

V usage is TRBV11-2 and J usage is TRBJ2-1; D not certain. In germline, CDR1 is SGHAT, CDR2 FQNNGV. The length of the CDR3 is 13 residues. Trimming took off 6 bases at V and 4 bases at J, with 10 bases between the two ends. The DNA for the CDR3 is TGTGCCAGCAGTGACATCTCGTACAATGAGCAGTTCTTC. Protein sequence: CASSDISYNEQFF.

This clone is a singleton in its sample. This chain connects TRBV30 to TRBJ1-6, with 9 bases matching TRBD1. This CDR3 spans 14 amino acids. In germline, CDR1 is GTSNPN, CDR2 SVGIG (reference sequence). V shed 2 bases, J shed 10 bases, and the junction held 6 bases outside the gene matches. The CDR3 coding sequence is TGTGCCTGGAGTCTGGGACAGGGAGCGTCACCCCTCCACTTT. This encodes CAWSLGQGASPLHF.

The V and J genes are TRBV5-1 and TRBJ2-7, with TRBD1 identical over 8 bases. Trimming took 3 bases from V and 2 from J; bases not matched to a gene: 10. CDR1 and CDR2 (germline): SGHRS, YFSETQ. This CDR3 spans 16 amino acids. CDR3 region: CASSYGTGAFTYEQYF. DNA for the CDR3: TGCGCCAGCAGCTACGGGACAGGAGCCTTCACCTACGAGCAGTACTTC. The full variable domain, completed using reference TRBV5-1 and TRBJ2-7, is KAGVTQTPRYLIKTRGQQVTLSCSPISGHRSVSWYQQTPGQGLQFLFEYFSETQRNKGNFPGRFSGRQFSNSRSEMNVSTLELGDSALYLCASSYGTGAFTYEQYFGPGTRLTVT.